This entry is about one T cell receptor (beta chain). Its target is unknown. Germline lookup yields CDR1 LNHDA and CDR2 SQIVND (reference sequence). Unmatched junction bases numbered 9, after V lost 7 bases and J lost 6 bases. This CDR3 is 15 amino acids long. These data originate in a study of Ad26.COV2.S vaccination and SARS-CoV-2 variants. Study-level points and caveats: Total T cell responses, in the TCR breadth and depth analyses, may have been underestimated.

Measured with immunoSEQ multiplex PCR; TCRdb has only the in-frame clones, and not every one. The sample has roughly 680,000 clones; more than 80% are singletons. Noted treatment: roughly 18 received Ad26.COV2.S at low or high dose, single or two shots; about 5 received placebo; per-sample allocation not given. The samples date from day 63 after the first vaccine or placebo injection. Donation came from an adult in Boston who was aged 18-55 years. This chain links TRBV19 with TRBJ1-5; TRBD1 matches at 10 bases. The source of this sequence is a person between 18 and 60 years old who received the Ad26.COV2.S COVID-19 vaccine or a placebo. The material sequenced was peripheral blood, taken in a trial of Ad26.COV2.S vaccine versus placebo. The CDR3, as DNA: TGTGCCAGTATTGATAGGACAGGGGGTTTTCAGCCCCAGCATTTT. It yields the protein CASIDRTGGFQPQHF. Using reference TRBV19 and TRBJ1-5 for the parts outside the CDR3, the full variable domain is DGGITQSPKYLFRKEGQNVTLSCEQNLNHDAMYWYRQDPGQGLRLIYYSQIVNDFQKGDIAEGYSVSREKKESFPLTVTSAQKNPTAFYLCASIDRTGGFQPQHFGDGTRLSIL.